These 32 T cell receptor beta chains were sequenced from one sample in a study of T-cell memory formation after mild COVID-19. In TCRdb, the 5' RACE reads were re-called with MiXCR into one record per CDR3 protein. The sample contains 100,000 to 150,000 distinct CDR3 sequences, 15% to 20% of which appear only once. The material sequenced was PBMCs or a T cell subset sorted from them (not recorded which). The receptors come from a man between 18 and 35 years old who had mild COVID-19 (a few samples of this study predate the infection). Cell type and time point are not known.

This clonotype showed up many times. This sequence joins TRBV2 and TRBJ1-2; D is perhaps TRBD1 (5 bases). The CDR3 length is 13 residues. Trimming left V 4 bases short and J 3 bases short, with 9 bases between. Per germline, CDR1 SNHLY and CDR2 FYNNEI. In DNA form, the CDR3 reads TGTGCCAGCAGTGTAGGGGTTGACTATGGCTACACCTTC. This codes for CASSVGVDYGYTF.

This clonotype has a handful of counts. The CDR3 region has the DNA TGTGCCAGCAGCTTAGGGGTCGGTAACACAGATACGCAGTATTTT. Its protein product is CASSLGVGNTDTQYF. The J gene is TRBJ2-3, the V gene TRBV11-2, with D uncertain. Germline assignment: CDR1 SGHAT and CDR2 FQNNGV. Trimming removed 1 base at V and 2 bases at J, with 10 bases between. There are 15 residues in the CDR3.

The J gene is TRBJ2-3, the V gene TRBV10-1, with 9 bases matching TRBD1. V dropped 0 bases and J dropped 10; count of bases not matched to a gene: 8. Germline V lookup: CDR1 WNHNN, CDR2 SYGVQD (reference sequence). This CDR3 comprises 15 residues. CDR3 region: CASSESGGGTGPQYF. CDR3 nucleotides: TGCGCCAGCAGTGAGTCAGGTGGGGGGACAGGGCCGCAGTATTTT.

The chain carries TRBV11-2 and TRBJ2-7; 8 bases line up with TRBD1. This CDR3 comprises 14 residues. CDR1 is SGHAT and CDR2 is FQNNGV in the germline V gene. V dropped 3 bases and J dropped 6; count of bases not matched to a gene: 7. The CDR3 bases are TGTGCCAGCAGCTTGAGTCAACAGGGGGTCGAGCAGTACGTC. Its protein product is CASSLSQQGVEQYV.

There are a few counts of this clonotype. V usage is TRBV20-1 and J usage is TRBJ2-3, with D possibly being TRBD1 (5 bases). CDR3 size: 14 residues. V lost 0 bases to trimming and J lost 0 bases, with 7 bases between them. CDR1 DFQATT and CDR2 SNEGSKA come from the germline V gene (reference sequence). The CDR3 DNA follows: TGCAGTGCTAGAGAGAAGGGGAGCACAGATACGCAGTATTTT. This encodes CSAREKGSTDTQYF.

This clonotype came up a few times. This chain connects TRBV20-1 to TRBJ1-1, with 8 bases that match TRBD1. Germline trimming cut 1 base from V and 4 bases from J; bases unmatched to any gene: 5. Germline V gives CDR1 DFQATT, CDR2 SNEGSKA (reference sequence). This CDR3 has 14 residues. CDR3 coding DNA: TGCAGTGCTAGAGTCCCGACAGGGGTCACTGAAGCTTTCTTT. This codes for CSARVPTGVTEAFF.

This clonotype was counted a few times. The rearrangement uses TRBV7-9 and TRBJ2-1; D not resolved. The CDR3 length is 16 residues. V was clipped by 8 bases and J by 4 bases, with 21 bases between them. Germline CDR1 is SEHNR and CDR2 is FQNEAQ (reference sequence). The CDR3 DNA is TGTGCCAGCTGGGCCCCAAGGCTGGAAGCTTACAATGAGCAGTTCTTC. This sequence encodes CASWAPRLEAYNEQFF.

This clonotype was counted once. The rearrangement joins TRBV5-1 to TRBJ2-1, with TRBD1 identical over 10 bases. CDR1 is SGHRS, CDR2 YFSETQ, per germline. Trimming at V came to 4 bases and at J to 7 bases, leaving 11 bases not matched to a gene. The CDR3 loop spans 16 amino acids. CDR3 DNA sequence: TGCGCCAGCAGCCGGGAGACAGGGGGCCCCCCTAATGAGCAGTTCTTC. Its translation is CASSRETGGPPNEQFF.

This clonotype has just a few counts. The rearrangement uses TRBV7-2 and TRBJ2-3; the D is unclear. V dropped 4 bases and J dropped 6 bases, with 11 bases sitting between them. The CDR3 has 13 amino acids. Germline-derived CDR1 and CDR2 are SGHTA and FQGNSA. CDR3 loop: CASSYARGDTQYF. The CDR3 nucleotides read TGTGCCAGCAGCTATGCGCGAGGTGATACGCAGTATTTT.

CDR3 in amino acids: CASSDPGGFNTGELFF. CDR3 nucleotide sequence: TGCGCCAGCAGCGACCCAGGGGGCTTTAACACCGGGGAGCTGTTTTTT. V is TRBV4-3 and J is TRBJ2-2, with 8 bases fitting TRBD1. V was clipped by 5 bases and J by 2 bases; unmatched bases: 7. The CDR3 totals 16 residues. Germline V CDR1 and CDR2: LGHNA, YSLEER.

This clonotype has only a few counts. The chain recombines TRBV20-1 with TRBJ2-7, with 12 bases fitting TRBD2. The CDR3 has 14 amino acids. Germline V lookup: CDR1 DFQATT, CDR2 SNEGSKA (reference sequence). The ends lost 5 bases at V and 1 base at J; junction bases unmatched: 3. The CDR3 sequence is CSALAGGLSYEQYV. CDR3 sequence (DNA): TGCAGTGCTCTAGCGGGGGGGCTTTCCTACGAGCAGTACGTC.

A few counts support this clonotype. This CDR3 is CASSPTRDRSNYGYTF. For the CDR3, the DNA is TGTGCCAGCAGCCCCACTCGGGACAGGTCTAACTATGGCTACACCTTC. This sequence joins TRBV7-2 and TRBJ1-2, with TRBD1 matching 8 bases. The CDR3 length is 16 residues. Germline CDR1 reads SGHTA; CDR2 reads FQGNSA. V trimming: 5 bases; J trimming: 0 bases; junction bases outside the gene matches: 8.

This clonotype was seen at least ten times. V and J are TRBV7-2 and TRBJ2-4; D assignment may be TRBD1 or TRBD2 (5 bases each). In germline, CDR1 is SGHTA, CDR2 FQGNSA. V was shortened by 2 bases and J by 4 bases, with 15 bases between the two germline ends. CDR3 length: 16 amino acids. This CDR3 reads CASSLPPAGRKNIQYF. The CDR3 nucleotides are TGTGCCAGCAGCTTACCCCCAGCAGGGAGAAAAAACATTCAGTACTTC.

This clonotype came up many times. This sequence joins TRBV7-3 and TRBJ2-1; 8 nucleotides line up with TRBD2. Germline values: CDR1 SGHTA, CDR2 FQGTGA. The J segment lost 7 bases and the V segment lost 5 bases, leaving 4 bases of the junction unmatched. The CDR3 spans 13 residues. The CDR3 loop reads CASSPGGRNEQFF. The CDR3 nucleotides read TGTGCCAGCAGCCCGGGGGGGCGGAATGAGCAGTTCTTC. Full variable domain (rest looked up from reference TRBV7-3 and TRBJ2-1): GAGVSQTPSNKVTEKGKYVELRCDPISGHTALYWYRQSLGQGPEFLIYFQGTGAADDSGLPNDRFFAVRPEGSVSTLKIQRTERGDSAVYLCASSPGGRNEQFFGPGTRLTVL.

V usage is TRBV9 and J usage is TRBJ1-2, with D unresolved. With 0 bases removed from V and 4 bases from J, the gap between germline ends came to 13 bases. Germline V lookup: CDR1 SGDLS, CDR2 YYNGEE. The length of the CDR3 is 15 residues. CDR3 in amino acids: CASSVDGSLPYGYTF. CDR3 nucleotide sequence: TGTGCCAGCAGCGTAGATGGCAGTCTACCCTATGGCTACACCTTC.

A few counts support this clonotype. The genes are TRBV24-1 and TRBJ2-1; D unresolved. V was trimmed by 3 bases and J by 5 bases, leaving 13 bases between them. The length of the CDR3 is 15 residues. Germline-derived CDR1 and CDR2 are KGHDR and SFDVKD. CDR3 DNA: TGTGCCACCAGTGATCAGCCCAAATCCCACAATGAGCAGTTCTTC. It yields the protein CATSDQPKSHNEQFF.

The rearrangement links TRBV7-9 to TRBJ2-5; TRBD2 aligns across 10 bases. The CDR3 sequence is 16 residues long. Germline V gives CDR1 SEHNR, CDR2 FQNEAQ (reference sequence). V lost 3 bases and J lost 2; bases outside the gene matches: 6. CDR3 region: CASSLGSGGKQETQYF. CDR3 bases: TGTGCCAGCAGCTTGGGTAGCGGGGGGAAGCAAGAGACCCAGTACTTC.

This chain connects TRBV5-1 to TRBJ1-2; tentative D call: TRBD1 (5 bases). From germline, CDR1 is SGHRS and CDR2 YFSETQ. The CDR3 has 16 amino acids. With 0 bases removed from V and 7 bases from J, the gap between germline ends came to 19 bases. CDR3 in amino acids: CASSLDGGTLGSGYTF. CDR3 coding DNA: TGCGCCAGCAGCTTGGATGGAGGGACGTTGGGATCTGGCTACACCTTC.

J is TRBJ2-5 and V is TRBV10-3; D gene unclear. Germline assignment: CDR1 ENHRY and CDR2 SYGVKD. This CDR3 comprises 13 residues. V gave up 4 bases and J gave up 4 bases, with 10 bases separating them. The DNA of the CDR3 is TGTGCCATCAGTGGCAGCGCCGGAGAGACCCAGTACTTC. Its translation is CAISGSAGETQYF.

CDR3 coding DNA: TGTGCCAGCGGTGCTAACTCCTACAATGAGCAGTTCTTC. Translated: CASGANSYNEQFF. The chain employs TRBV12-3 or TRBV12-4 and TRBJ2-1; D is ambiguous. This CDR3 has 13 amino acids. Trimming took off 8 bases at V and 0 bases at J, with 8 bases between the two ends.

This clonotype was seen more than once but under ten times. The chain joins TRBV5-1 to TRBJ2-3; no clear D gene. The CDR3 runs 13 residues. Germline CDR1 SGHRS, CDR2 YFSETQ. V lost 1 base, J lost 2 bases, and 5 bases lay in between. CDR3 bases: TGCGCCAGCAGCTTGCCGGACACAGATACGCAGTATTTT. Translation gives CASSLPDTDTQYF.

This clonotype was found a few times. The chain employs TRBV5-1 and TRBJ2-1, with 15 bases matching TRBD2. CDR3 length equals 15 residues. Germline CDR1 reads SGHRS; CDR2 reads YFSETQ. V lost 4 bases to trimming and J lost 8 bases; unmatched junction nucleotides: 4. The CDR3 DNA reads TGCGCCAGCAGCGAGGGACTAGCGGGGGGCCATGAGCAGTTCTTC. Its translation: CASSEGLAGGHEQFF. Filled out from reference TRBV5-1 and TRBJ2-1, the complete variable domain reads KAGVTQTPRYLIKTRGQQVTLSCSPISGHRSVSWYQQTPGQGLQFLFEYFSETQRNKGNFPGRFSGRQFSNSRSEMNVSTLELGDSALYLCASSEGLAGGHEQFFGPGTRLTVL.

This clonotype was found a few times. V is TRBV5-1 and J is TRBJ2-3, with TRBD2 matching 11 bases. Per the germline V gene, CDR1 is SGHRS and CDR2 is YFSETQ. The CDR3 has 16 amino acids. The V gene end was trimmed by 7 bases and the J gene end by 14 bases; junction bases not matched to a gene: 21. The CDR3 protein is CASDLGLAGGEAGSYF. CDR3 sequence (DNA): TGCGCCAGCGACCTAGGACTAGCGGGTGGAGAAGCCGGTTCGTATTTT.

This clonotype was detected only a few times. The chain couples TRBV5-1 to TRBJ2-5, with D unresolved. This CDR3 contains 14 residues. V was pared by 0 bases and J by 2 bases, with 8 bases between. Germline V gene data show CDR1 as SGHRS and CDR2 as YFSETQ. CDR3 in amino acids: CASSLGNGQETQYF. As DNA, the CDR3 is TGCGCCAGCAGCTTGGGCAACGGACAAGAGACCCAGTACTTC.

The CDR3 bases are TGTGCCACCAGTGCAACAAGGGGGGCTTTCCATGAGCAGTTCTTC. This gives the protein CATSATRGAFHEQFF. The chain recombines TRBV24-1 with TRBJ2-1; D might be TRBD1 or TRBD2, each matching 6 bases. The V end was cut by 5 bases, the J end by 8 bases, with 18 bases between. Per germline, CDR1 KGHDR and CDR2 SFDVKD. CDR3 length: 15 amino acids.

The chain recombines TRBV7-3 with TRBJ1-2; 9 bases match TRBD1. The germline V gene has CDR1 SGHTA and CDR2 FQGTGA. The CDR3 spans 15 residues. Trimming took 5 bases from V and 4 from J; bases not matched to a gene: 8. CDR3 sequence reads: CASSLAGTGSYGYTF. For the CDR3, the DNA is TGTGCCAGCAGCCTCGCCGGGACAGGGAGCTATGGCTACACCTTC.

V and J are TRBV2 and TRBJ2-5; no clear D. The CDR3 is 14 residues long. From germline, CDR1 is SNHLY and CDR2 FYNNEI. Trimming removed 6 bases at V and 2 bases at J, with 13 bases between. The chain's CDR3 is CASRVTYSQETQYF. The CDR3 nucleotides read TGTGCCAGCAGAGTCACCTACAGTCAAGAGACCCAGTACTTC.

The CDR3 here is CASSLSQSYGYTF. For the CDR3, the DNA is TGTGCCAGCAGCTTGTCCCAGAGCTATGGCTACACCTTC. The chain employs TRBV5-4 and TRBJ1-2; D gene ambiguous. CDR3 length: 13 amino acids. The ends were cut back, 1 base at V and 4 bases at J, with 8 bases in the middle. CDR1 is SGHNT and CDR2 is YYREEE in the germline V gene (reference sequence). Using reference TRBV5-4 and TRBJ1-2 for the parts outside the CDR3, the full variable domain is ETGVTQSPTHLIKTRGQQVTLRCSSQSGHNTVSWYQQALGQGPQFIFQYYREEENGRGNFPPRFSGLQFPNYSSELNVNALELDDSALYLCASSLSQSYGYTFGSGTRLTVV.

This clonotype was counted between two and nine times. This chain links TRBV3-1 with TRBJ2-5; D is ambiguous. V was pared by 3 bases and J by 5 bases, with 4 bases between. Per germline, CDR1 LGHDT and CDR2 YNNKEL (reference sequence). The CDR3 spans 11 residues. The CDR3 nucleotides are TGTGCCAGCAGCCATAGGGAGACCCAGTACTTC. It yields the protein CASSHRETQYF.

This clonotype occurred a few times. This chain uses TRBV6-2 or TRBV6-3 with TRBJ2-2, with a weak D call TRBD1 (6 bases). V was clipped by 6 bases and J by 5 bases, with 13 bases between them. The CDR3 extends over 14 amino acids. Germline V gene lookup returns CDR1 MNHEY and CDR2 SVGEGT. The CDR3 nucleotides read TGTGCCAGCAGCCAGGGGATGCAGACCGGGGAGCTGTTTTTT. This translates into CASSQGMQTGELFF.

This clonotype has just a few counts. The rearrangement links TRBV20-1 to TRBJ2-3, with a possible D match to TRBD2 (6 bases). This CDR3 comprises 14 residues. In germline, CDR1 is DFQATT, CDR2 SNEGSKA (reference sequence). Trimming pared 6 bases from V and 0 bases from J, leaving 13 bases between. CDR3 DNA: TGCAGTGCCCCGGTGCGGGGTAGCACAGATACGCAGTATTTT. It specifies CSAPVRGSTDTQYF.

In this sample, this clonotype turned up many times. This chain links TRBV7-2 with TRBJ2-7; 7 nucleotides agree with TRBD1. The CDR3 is 16 residues long. Germline V gene data show CDR1 as SGHTA and CDR2 as FQGNSA. Trimming at V came to 6 bases and at J to 0 bases, leaving 11 bases not matched to a gene. In nucleotides, the CDR3 is TGTGCCAGCAGTATCACCGGGACAGTCCTCTCCTACGAGCAGTACTTC. It encodes CASSITGTVLSYEQYF.